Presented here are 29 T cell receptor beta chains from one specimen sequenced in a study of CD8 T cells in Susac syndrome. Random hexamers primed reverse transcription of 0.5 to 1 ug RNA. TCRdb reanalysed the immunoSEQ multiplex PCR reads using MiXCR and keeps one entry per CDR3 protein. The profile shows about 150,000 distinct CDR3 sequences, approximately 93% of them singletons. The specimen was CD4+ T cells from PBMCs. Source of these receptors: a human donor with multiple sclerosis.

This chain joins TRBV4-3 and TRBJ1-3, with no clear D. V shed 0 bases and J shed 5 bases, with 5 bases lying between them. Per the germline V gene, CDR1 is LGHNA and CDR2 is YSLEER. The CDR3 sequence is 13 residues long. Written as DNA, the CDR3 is TGCGCCAGCAGCCAAGATTTCAGAAACACCATATATTTT. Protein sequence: CASSQDFRNTIYF.

The DNA of the CDR3 is TGTGCCAGCAGCCAACGACTAGCGGGAGGCAATGAGCAGTTCTTC. Amino acid sequence: CASSQRLAGGNEQFF. V and J are TRBV7-8 and TRBJ2-1, with 13 bases aligning to TRBD2. There are 15 residues in the CDR3. Germline lookup yields CDR1 SGHVS and CDR2 FQNEAQ. The ends lost 5 bases at V and 6 bases at J; junction bases unmatched: 4.

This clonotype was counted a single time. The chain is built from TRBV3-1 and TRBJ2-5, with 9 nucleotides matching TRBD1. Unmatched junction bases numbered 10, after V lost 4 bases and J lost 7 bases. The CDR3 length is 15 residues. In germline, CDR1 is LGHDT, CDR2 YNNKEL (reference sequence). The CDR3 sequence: CASSLEQGAPGTQYF. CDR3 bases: TGTGCCAGCAGCCTTGAACAGGGGGCGCCCGGGACCCAGTACTTC.

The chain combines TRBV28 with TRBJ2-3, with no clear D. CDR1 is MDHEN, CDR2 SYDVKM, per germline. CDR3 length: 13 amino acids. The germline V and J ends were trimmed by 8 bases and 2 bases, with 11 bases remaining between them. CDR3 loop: CASARLFTDTQYF. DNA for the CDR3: TGTGCCAGCGCTAGATTATTCACAGATACGCAGTATTTT.

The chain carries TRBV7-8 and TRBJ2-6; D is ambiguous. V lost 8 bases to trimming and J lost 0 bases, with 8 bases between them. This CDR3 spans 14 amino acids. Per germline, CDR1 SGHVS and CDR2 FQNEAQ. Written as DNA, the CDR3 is TGTGCCAGCGCCAGCCCCTCTGGGGCCAACGTCCTGACTTTC. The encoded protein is CASASPSGANVLTF.

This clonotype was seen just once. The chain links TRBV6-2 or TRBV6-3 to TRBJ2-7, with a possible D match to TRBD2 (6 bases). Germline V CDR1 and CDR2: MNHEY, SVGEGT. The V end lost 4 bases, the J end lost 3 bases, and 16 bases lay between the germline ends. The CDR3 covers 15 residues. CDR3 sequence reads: CASSSLTGTRYEQYF. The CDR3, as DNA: TGTGCCAGCAGTTCTCTCACCGGGACTCGCTACGAGCAGTACTTC.

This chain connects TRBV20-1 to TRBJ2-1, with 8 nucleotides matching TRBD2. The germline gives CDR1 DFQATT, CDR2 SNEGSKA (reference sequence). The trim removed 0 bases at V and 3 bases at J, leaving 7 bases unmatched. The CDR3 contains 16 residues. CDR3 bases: TGCAGTGCTAGAGATCGGGGGGGAGGTCGCTACAATGAGCAGTTCTTC. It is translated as CSARDRGGGRYNEQFF.

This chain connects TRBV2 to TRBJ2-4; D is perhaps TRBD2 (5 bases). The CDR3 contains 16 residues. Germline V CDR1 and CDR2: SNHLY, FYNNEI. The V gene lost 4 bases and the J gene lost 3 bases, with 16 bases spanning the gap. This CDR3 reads CASSASMGAGKNIQYF. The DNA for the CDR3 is TGTGCCAGCAGTGCCAGTATGGGCGCGGGCAAAAACATTCAGTACTTC.

In DNA, the CDR3 is TGTGCCAGCAGTGAAAGGGGACAGGGGGAACCACCACGGTACTTC. Protein product: CASSERGQGEPPRYF. The rearrangement joins TRBV6-1 to TRBJ2-7; 11 nucleotides align to TRBD1. The J segment lost 12 bases and the V segment lost 2 bases, leaving 12 bases of the junction unmatched. CDR3 size: 15 residues. Germline V gives CDR1 MNHNS, CDR2 SASEGT.

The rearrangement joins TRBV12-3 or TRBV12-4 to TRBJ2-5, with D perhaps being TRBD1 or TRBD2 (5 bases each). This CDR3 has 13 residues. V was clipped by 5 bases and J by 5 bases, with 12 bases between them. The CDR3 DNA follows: TGTGCCAGCAGTATCATCAGGGAGGAGACCCAGTACTTC. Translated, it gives CASSIIREETQYF.

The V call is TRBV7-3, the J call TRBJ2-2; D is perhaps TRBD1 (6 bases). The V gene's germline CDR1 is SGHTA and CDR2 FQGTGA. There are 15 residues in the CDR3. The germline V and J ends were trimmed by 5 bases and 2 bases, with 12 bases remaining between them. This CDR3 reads CASSPRDTNTGELFF. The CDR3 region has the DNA TGTGCCAGCAGCCCACGGGACACCAACACCGGGGAGCTGTTTTTT.

CDR3 nucleotides: TGTGCCAGCAACCCCAGCGGGGGCTACAATGAGCAGTTCTTC. Translated, it gives CASNPSGGYNEQFF. V usage is TRBV27 and J usage is TRBJ2-1; TRBD2 aligns across 8 bases. Looked up from germline, CDR1 is MNHEY and CDR2 is SMNVEV (reference sequence). The CDR3 is 14 amino acids. The V and J ends lost 7 bases and 3 bases, in that order; junction bases with no gene match: 5.

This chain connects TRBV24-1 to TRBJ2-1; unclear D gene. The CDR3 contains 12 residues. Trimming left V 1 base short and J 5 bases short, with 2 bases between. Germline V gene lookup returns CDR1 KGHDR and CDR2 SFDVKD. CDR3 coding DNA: TGTGCCACCAGTGATTTCGACAATGAGCAGTTCTTC. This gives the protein CATSDFDNEQFF.

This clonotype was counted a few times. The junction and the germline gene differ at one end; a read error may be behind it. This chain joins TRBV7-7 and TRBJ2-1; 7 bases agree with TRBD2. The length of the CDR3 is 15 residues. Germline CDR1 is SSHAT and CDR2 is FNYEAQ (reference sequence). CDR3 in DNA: TGTGCTAGCAGCCAAGAAGCGGGGTCGTACAATGAGCAGTTCTTC. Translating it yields CASSQEAGSYNEQFF. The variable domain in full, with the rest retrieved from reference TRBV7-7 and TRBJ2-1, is GAGVSQSPRYKVTKRGQDVTLRCDPISSHATLYWYQQALGQGPEFLTYFNYEAQPDKSGLPSDRFSAERPEGSISTLTIQRTEQRDSAMYRCASSQEAGSYNEQFFGPGTRLTVL.

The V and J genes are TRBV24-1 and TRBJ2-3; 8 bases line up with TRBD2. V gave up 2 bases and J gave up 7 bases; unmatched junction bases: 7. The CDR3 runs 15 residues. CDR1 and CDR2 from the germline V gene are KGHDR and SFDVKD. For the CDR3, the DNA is TGTGCCACCAGTGATTCAGGGACTAGATCCTATACGCAGTATTTT. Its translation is CATSDSGTRSYTQYF.

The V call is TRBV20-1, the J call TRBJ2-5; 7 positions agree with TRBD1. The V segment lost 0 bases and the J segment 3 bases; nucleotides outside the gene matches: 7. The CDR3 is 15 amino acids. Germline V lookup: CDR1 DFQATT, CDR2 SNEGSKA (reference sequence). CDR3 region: CSARDRGTEKETQYF. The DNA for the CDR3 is TGCAGTGCTAGAGATCGTGGGACAGAAAAAGAGACCCAGTACTTC.

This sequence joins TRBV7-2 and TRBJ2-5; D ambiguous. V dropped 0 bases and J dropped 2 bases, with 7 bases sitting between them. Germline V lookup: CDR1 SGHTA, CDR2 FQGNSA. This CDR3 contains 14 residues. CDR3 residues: CASSLAYQQETQYF. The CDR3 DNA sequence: TGTGCCAGCAGCTTAGCGTACCAGCAAGAGACCCAGTACTTC.

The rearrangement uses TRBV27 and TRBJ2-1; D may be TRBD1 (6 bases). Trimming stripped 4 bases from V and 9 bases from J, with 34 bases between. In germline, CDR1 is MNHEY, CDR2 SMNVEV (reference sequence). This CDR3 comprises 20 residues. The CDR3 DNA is TGTGCCAGCAGTTCGGATCGATCAGGGGCTGGGACACCCCTGGAGAGTGAGCAGTTCTTC. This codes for CASSSDRSGAGTPLESEQFF.

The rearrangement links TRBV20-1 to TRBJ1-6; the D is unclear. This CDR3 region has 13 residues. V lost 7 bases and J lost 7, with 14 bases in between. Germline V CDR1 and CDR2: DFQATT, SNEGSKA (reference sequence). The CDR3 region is CSVNRALNSPLHF. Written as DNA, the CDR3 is TGCAGTGTCAACCGGGCCCTCAATTCACCCCTCCACTTT.

The CDR3 sequence: CSASRTGGTGTGNTQYF. As DNA, the CDR3 is TGCAGTGCGTCTAGAACAGGGGGAACCGGGACAGGGAATACCCAGTACTTC. The genes are TRBV20-1 and TRBJ2-5; 9 nucleotides align to TRBD1. The trim removed 6 bases at V and 8 bases at J, leaving 22 bases unmatched. The germline V gene has CDR1 DFQATT and CDR2 SNEGSKA (reference sequence). CDR3 length equals 17 residues.

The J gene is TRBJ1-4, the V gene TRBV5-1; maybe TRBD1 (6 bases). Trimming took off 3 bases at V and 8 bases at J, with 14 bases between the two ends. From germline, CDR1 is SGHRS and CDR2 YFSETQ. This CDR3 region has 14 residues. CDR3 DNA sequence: TGCGCCAGCAGCTCAGGACAGTGGAGCGAAAAACTGTTTTTT. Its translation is CASSSGQWSEKLFF.

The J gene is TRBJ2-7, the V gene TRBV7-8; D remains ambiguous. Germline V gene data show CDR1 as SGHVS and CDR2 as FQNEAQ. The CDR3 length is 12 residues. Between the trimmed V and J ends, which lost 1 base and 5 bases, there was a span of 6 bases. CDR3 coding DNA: TGTGCCAGCAGCTTAGATGGGGACGAGCAGTACTTC. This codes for CASSLDGDEQYF.

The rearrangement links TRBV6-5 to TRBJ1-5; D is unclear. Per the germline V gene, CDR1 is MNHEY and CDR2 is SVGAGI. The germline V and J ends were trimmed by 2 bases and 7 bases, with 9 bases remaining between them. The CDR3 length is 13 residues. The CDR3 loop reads CASSYGRGQPQHF. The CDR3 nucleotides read TGTGCCAGCAGTTACGGCCGTGGACAGCCCCAGCATTTT.

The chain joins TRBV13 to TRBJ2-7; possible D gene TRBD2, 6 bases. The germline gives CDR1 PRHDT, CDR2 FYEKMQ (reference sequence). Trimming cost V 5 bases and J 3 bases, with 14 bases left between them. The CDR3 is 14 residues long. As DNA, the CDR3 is TGTGCCAGCAGCCAGGAGGGCAGCAGCTACGAGCAGTACTTC. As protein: CASSQEGSSYEQYF.

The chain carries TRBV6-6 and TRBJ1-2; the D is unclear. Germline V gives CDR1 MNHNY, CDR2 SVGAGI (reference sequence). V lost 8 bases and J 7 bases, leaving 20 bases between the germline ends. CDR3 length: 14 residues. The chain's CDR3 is CASRRAREVRGYTF. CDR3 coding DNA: TGTGCCAGCCGAAGGGCTCGGGAAGTCCGTGGCTACACCTTC.

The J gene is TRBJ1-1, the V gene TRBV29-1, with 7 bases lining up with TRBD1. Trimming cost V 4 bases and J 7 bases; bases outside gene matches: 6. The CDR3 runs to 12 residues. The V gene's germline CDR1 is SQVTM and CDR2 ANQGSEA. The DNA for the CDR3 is TGCAGCGTTGGTAACAGGGGAGGTGAAGCTTTCTTT. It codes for CSVGNRGGEAFF.

CDR3 loop: CASSLEGASANTGELFF. Here the CDR3 DNA reads TGCGCCAGCAGCTTGGAGGGGGCTAGCGCGAACACCGGGGAGCTGTTTTTT. The genes are TRBV5-1 and TRBJ2-2; weak D call: TRBD1 (7 bases). Trimming shortened V by 0 bases and J by 0 bases, and 12 bases separated the two germline ends. CDR1 is SGHRS and CDR2 is YFSETQ in the germline V gene. The CDR3 covers 17 residues.

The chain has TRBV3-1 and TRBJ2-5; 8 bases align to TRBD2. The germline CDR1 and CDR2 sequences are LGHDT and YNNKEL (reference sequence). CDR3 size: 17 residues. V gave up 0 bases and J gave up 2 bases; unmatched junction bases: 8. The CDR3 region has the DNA TGTGCCAGCAGCCAAGAGGTTACTAGCGGTATGCAAGAGACCCAGTACTTC. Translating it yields CASSQEVTSGMQETQYF.

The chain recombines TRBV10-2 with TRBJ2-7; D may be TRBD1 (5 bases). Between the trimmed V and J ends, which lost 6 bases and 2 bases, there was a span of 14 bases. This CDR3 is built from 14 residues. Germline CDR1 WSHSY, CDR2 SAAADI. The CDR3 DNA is TGCGCCAGCAGACACGGACAAGGAACCTACGAGCAGTACTTC. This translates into CASRHGQGTYEQYF.